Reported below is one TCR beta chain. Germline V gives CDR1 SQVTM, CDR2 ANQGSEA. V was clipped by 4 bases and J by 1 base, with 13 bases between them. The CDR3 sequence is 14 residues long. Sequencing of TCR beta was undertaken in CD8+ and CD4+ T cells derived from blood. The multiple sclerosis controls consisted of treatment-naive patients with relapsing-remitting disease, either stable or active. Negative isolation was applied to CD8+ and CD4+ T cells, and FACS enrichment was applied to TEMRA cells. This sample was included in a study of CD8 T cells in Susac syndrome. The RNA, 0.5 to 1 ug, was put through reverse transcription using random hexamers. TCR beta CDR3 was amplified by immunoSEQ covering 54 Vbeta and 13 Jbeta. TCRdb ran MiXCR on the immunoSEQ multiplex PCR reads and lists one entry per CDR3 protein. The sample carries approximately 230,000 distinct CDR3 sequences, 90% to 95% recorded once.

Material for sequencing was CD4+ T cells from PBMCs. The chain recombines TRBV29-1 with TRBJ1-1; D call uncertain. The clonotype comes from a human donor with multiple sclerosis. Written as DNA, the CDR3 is TGCAGCGTTGTACCGAGGGTCTCGAACACTGAAGCTTTCTTT. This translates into CSVVPRVSNTEAFF.